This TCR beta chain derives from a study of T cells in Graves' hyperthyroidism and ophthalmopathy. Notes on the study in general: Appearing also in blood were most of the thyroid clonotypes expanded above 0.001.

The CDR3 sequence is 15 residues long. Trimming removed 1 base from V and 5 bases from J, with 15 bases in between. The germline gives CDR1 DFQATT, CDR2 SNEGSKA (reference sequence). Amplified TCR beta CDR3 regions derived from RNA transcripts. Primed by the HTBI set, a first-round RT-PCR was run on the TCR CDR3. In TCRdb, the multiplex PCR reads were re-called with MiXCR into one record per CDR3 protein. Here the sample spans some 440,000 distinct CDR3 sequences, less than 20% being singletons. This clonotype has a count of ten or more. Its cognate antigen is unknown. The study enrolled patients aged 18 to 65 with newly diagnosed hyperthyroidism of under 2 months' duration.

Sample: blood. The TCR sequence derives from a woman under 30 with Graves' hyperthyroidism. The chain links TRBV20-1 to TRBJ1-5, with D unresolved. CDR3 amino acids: CSARGGMGIHQPQHF. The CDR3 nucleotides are TGCAGTGCTAGAGGTGGCATGGGAATACATCAGCCCCAGCATTTT.